This T cell receptor beta chain appears in the sequencing data of a study of shared clonotypes between healthy human individuals. As for the study in general: The plates for each donor numbered three CD4 naive, three CD4 memory, two CD8 naive and one CD8 memory.

On this clone: The target antigen is unknown.

Study-level results: Non-shared clonotypes were found to have lower generation probabilities than the clonotypes that were shared by all four of the sorted-subset donors. The study generally estimated greater richness for naive than memory subsets.

Nashville, Tennessee was home to all donors, who were Caucasian adults. Sequencing used immunoSEQ multiplex PCR; TCRdb keeps in-frame clones, though not all of them. The sample holds over 2 million clones, roughly 95% seen once. This receptor was obtained from a man aged 18 to 30 in good health. The material sequenced was naive CD4+ T cells sorted from blood. Subset noted: CD45RA+ positively selected.

The CDR3 bases are TGTGCCAGTAGTAACGGCAGCTTTAGACAGCCCCAGCATTTT. The encoded protein is CASSNGSFRQPQHF. This sequence joins TRBV19 and TRBJ1-5; D is unclear. The germline CDR1 and CDR2 sequences are LNHDA and SQIVND (reference sequence). Trimming took 4 bases from V and 7 from J, leaving 14 bases between them. This CDR3 spans 14 amino acids.